The clone carrying this T cell receptor (beta chain) was observed at least ten times. This entry belongs to a study of Graves' ophthalmopathy and Graves' hyperthyroidism. About the research overall: Untreated patients at initial diagnosis provided peripheral blood.

Fresh peripheral blood (around 10 ml) yielded the PBMCs. The study amplified TCR beta CDR3 regions using RNA transcripts. RT-PCR in the first round used HTBI primers; a second-round multiplex PCR followed. TCRdb analysed the multiplex PCR reads with MiXCR anew, one entry per CDR3 protein. Of a few hundred thousand distinct CDR3 sequences listed, around a sixth are singletons. This receptor was identified in an adult man with Graves' ophthalmopathy. The sample comprised peripheral blood.

CDR3: CASSHRDNQETQYF. CDR3 in DNA: TGTGCCAGCAGTCACCGGGACAACCAAGAGACCCAGTACTTC. The V and J genes are TRBV6-2 or TRBV6-3 and TRBJ2-5; D perhaps matches TRBD1 (6 bases). Germline CDR1 is MNHEY and CDR2 is SVGEGT. V was shortened by 5 bases and J by 0 bases, with 10 bases between the two germline ends. The CDR3 runs to 14 residues.